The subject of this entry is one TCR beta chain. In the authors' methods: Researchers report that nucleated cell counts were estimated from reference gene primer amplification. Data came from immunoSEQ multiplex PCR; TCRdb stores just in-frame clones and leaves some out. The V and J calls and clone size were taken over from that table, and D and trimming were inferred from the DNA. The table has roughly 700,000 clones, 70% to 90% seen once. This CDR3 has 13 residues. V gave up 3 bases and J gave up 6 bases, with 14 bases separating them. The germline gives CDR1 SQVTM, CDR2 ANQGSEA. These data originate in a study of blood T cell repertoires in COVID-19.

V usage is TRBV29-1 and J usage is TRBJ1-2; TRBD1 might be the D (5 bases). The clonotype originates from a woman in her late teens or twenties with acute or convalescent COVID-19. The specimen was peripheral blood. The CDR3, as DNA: TGCAGCGTTGACTCAGGGAATCAGAATGGCTACACCTTC. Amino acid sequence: CSVDSGNQNGYTF.